The T cell receptor (beta chain) described here comes from a study of T cell repertoires in urothelial bladder cancer (dated by TCRdb to about 2019). Study-level background: Clinical stages of the approximately twelve resected lesions were three cT0, three cTa, three cT1 and three cT2 or greater. About 12 resected bladder lesions were studied, comprising urothelial carcinoma (UC+) and benign (UC-) specimens. The study compared clonality of the TCR repertoire in bladder tumors against clonality in benign bladder inflammation. Roughly 12 patients who had bladder lesions and were undergoing transurethral resection were prospectively identified.

The TCR beta chain CDR3 region was sequenced with the immunoSEQ assay. As for the original processing: For each specimen, T-cell fraction, clonal dominance and maximum TCR clone frequency were calculated. As stored in TCRdb, this immuneACCESS dataset retains in-frame rearrangements with V and J assigned. A fraction of the clones does not appear; measured against another copy, unresolved V genes explain less than half of the discrepancy, and the remainder lacks a known reason. The DNA was the basis for D and trimming; V, J and clone size are from that table. The sample table contains some 14,000 clones; only one count was recorded for roughly 70% of them. Of the sample, 8.5% to 9% is held by the ten largest clones. General conclusions and limits of the study: Urothelial carcinoma specimens had a median of approximately 6,000 T cells, fewer than the median of around 26,000 seen in benign specimens. In carcinoma specimens, up to about 17% of infiltrating lymphocytes were accounted for by a single T-cell clone, compared with 2% to 2.5% in benign specimens. Median tumor infiltrating lymphocyte percentage was more than 1.5% in carcinoma specimens and approximately 13% in benign specimens.

Bladder lesion specimens were collected at transurethral resection and stored at -80C. DNA was isolated from bladder specimens obtained during transurethral resection. For this clone: Its antigen remains unidentified. Base-call qualities are not available, and no considerably larger clone is one nucleotide away.

From the cysteine up to the phenylalanine, the CDR3 has a length of 13 residues. Left in the record is the CDR3 DNA by itself, 39 bases read in frame from the first base. The trim is 1 base for V and 3 bases for J, with a gap of 4 bases between the germline ends. CDR1 and CDR2 are read off the germline V gene (reference sequence) as LNHNV and YYDKDF. The sample comprised tumor-infiltrating cells from bladder cancer. The receptor comes from a human donor with urothelial carcinoma. This chain joins TRBV15 to TRBJ2-1, with no D gene named confidently. In nucleotides, the sequence is TGTGCCACCAGCAGAGGGAACTACAATGAGCAGTTCTTC. Translated, it reads CATSRGNYNEQFF.